These 19 T cell receptor beta chains originate from one sample sequenced in a study of PD-1 blockade in classical Hodgkin lymphoma. Profiled with immunoSEQ multiplex PCR; TCRdb holds only in-frame clones, not every one. Among over 50,000 clones, around 67% were seen once, and the ten largest hold roughly 15%. Every single patient, without exception, relapsed after autologous stem cell transplantation, and brentuximab vedotin exposure varied. The sequencing used peripheral blood mononuclear cells (PBMCs), collected before the second cycle of nivolumab. All receptors come from a human donor with classical Hodgkin lymphoma.

This CDR3 is CASIRDRGSTEAFF. CDR3 nucleotides: TGTGCCAGCATAAGGGACAGGGGAAGTACTGAAGCTTTCTTT. The chain is built from TRBV2 and TRBJ1-1, with 10 bases identical to TRBD1. V gave up 7 bases and J gave up 5 bases; unmatched junction bases: 7. CDR1 SNHLY and CDR2 FYNNEI come from the germline V gene. This CDR3 is built from 14 residues.

This clone was seen a handful of times. The chain carries TRBV7-2 and TRBJ2-7; D gene uncertain. Germline V gene data show CDR1 as SGHTA and CDR2 as FQGNSA. Between the trimmed V and J ends, which lost 4 bases and 8 bases, there was a span of 12 bases. This CDR3 comprises 12 residues. The CDR3 region is CASSSPAFQQYF. The DNA for the CDR3 is TGTGCCAGCAGCTCCCCCGCGTTCCAGCAGTACTTC.

This clone was seen just once. V gene TRBV4-3 combines with J gene TRBJ1-2, with 7 nucleotides matching TRBD1. Per the germline V gene, CDR1 is LGHNA and CDR2 is YSLEER. The trim removed 1 base at V and 8 bases at J, leaving 13 bases unmatched. This CDR3 contains 16 residues. The CDR3, as DNA: TGCGCCAGCAGCCAAGGGGCGTGGGGAGGGGGCGACGGCTACACCTTC. Translated, it gives CASSQGAWGGGDGYTF.

The V call is TRBV4-2, the J call TRBJ2-5; the D gene is possibly TRBD2 (6 bases). V lost 4 bases and J lost 3, with 12 bases in between. Germline-derived CDR1 and CDR2 are LGHNA and YNFKEQ. This CDR3 has 14 residues. CDR3 sequence reads: CASSPGTGEETQYF. CDR3 coding DNA: TGTGCCAGCAGCCCGGGGACTGGGGAAGAGACCCAGTACTTC.

This clone was detected only a few times. The chain uses TRBV21-1 and TRBJ2-7; the table's D call, TRBD1, was not checked against the DNA. TRBV21-1 is a listed pseudogene. The CDR3 is 17 residues long. Here the CDR3 reads CASSKERGGTGEDEQYF. As DNA, the CDR3 is TGTGCCAGCAGCAAGGAAAGAGGTGGGACAGGGGAAGACGAGCAGTACTTC.

This clone was seen a handful of times. The chain joins TRBV27 to TRBJ2-1; possibly TRBD2 for D (6 bases). Germline V gene data show CDR1 as MNHEY and CDR2 as SMNVEV (reference sequence). V was clipped by 9 bases and J by 8 bases, with 29 bases between them. The CDR3 consists of 17 residues. The DNA for the CDR3 is TGTGCCAGTTCAAGGCGGGCTTCGGGACTCTCCGGGGATGAGCAGTTCTTC. Encoded protein: CASSRRASGLSGDEQFF.

This clone was seen a few times. The rearrangement joins TRBV28 to TRBJ2-2; D call uncertain. Trimming cost V 5 bases and J 0 bases, with 10 bases left between them. The CDR3 is 15 residues long. Looked up from germline, CDR1 is MDHEN and CDR2 is SYDVKM. CDR3 nucleotide sequence: TGTGCCAGCAGTCTTGGCACCGCGAACACCGGGGAGCTGTTTTTT. Its protein product is CASSLGTANTGELFF.

The rearrangement joins TRBV9 to TRBJ2-7, with 8 nucleotides matching TRBD1. The CDR3 length is 15 residues. Unmatched junction bases numbered 5, after V lost 3 bases and J lost 0 bases. Per germline, CDR1 SGDLS and CDR2 YYNGEE. The CDR3 DNA reads TGTGCCAGCAGCGCCGGACAGGGAAGCTCCTACGAGCAGTACTTC. Translation gives CASSAGQGSSYEQYF.

V and J are TRBV6-5 and TRBJ2-7, with a tentative D call TRBD1 (6 bases). Germline CDR1 MNHEY, CDR2 SVGAGI. The CDR3 has 13 amino acids. Trimming shortened V by 5 bases and J by 2 bases, and 10 bases separated the two germline ends. The CDR3 region is CASSEGQTYEQYF. CDR3 nucleotide sequence: TGTGCCAGCAGTGAAGGACAGACCTACGAGCAGTACTTC.

The chain uses TRBV30 and TRBJ2-1; no reliable D call. The CDR3 has 13 amino acids. Germline-derived CDR1 and CDR2 are GTSNPN and SVGIG (reference sequence). V was trimmed by 2 bases and J by 7 bases, leaving 12 bases between them. For the CDR3, the DNA is TGTGCCTGGAGTTTAATGGCCACAAATGAGCAGTTCTTC. Amino acids: CAWSLMATNEQFF.

This clone is classed as medium-sized. The chain links TRBV28 to TRBJ1-5; D unresolved. Per germline, CDR1 MDHEN and CDR2 SYDVKM. The CDR3 totals 11 residues. V gave up 3 bases and J gave up 6 bases, with 3 bases separating them. CDR3 region: CASSFAQPQHF. Written as DNA, the CDR3 is TGTGCCAGCAGTTTTGCTCAGCCCCAGCATTTT.

This chain links TRBV9 with TRBJ2-7; D gene uncertain. Between the trimmed V and J ends, which lost 4 bases and 2 bases, there was a span of 16 bases. The CDR3 has 15 residues. Germline assignment: CDR1 SGDLS and CDR2 YYNGEE. CDR3 protein: CASSSHPDTTYEQYF. In nucleotides, the CDR3 is TGTGCCAGCAGCTCCCATCCCGACACGACCTACGAGCAGTACTTC.

The chain combines TRBV25-1 with TRBJ2-7; D is possibly TRBD1 (6 bases). The length of the CDR3 is 15 residues. CDR1 MGHDK and CDR2 SYGVNS come from the germline V gene. Trimming took off 6 bases at V and 2 bases at J, with 17 bases between the two ends. The CDR3 bases are TGTGCCAGCAGCGAAATCGACAGGCCTGCCTACGAGCAGTACTTC. Its translation: CASSEIDRPAYEQYF.

The V call is TRBV6-5, the J call TRBJ2-7, with 10 bases identical to TRBD1. The CDR3 is 15 residues long. V was pared by 4 bases and J by 2 bases, with 5 bases of the junction left unmatched. Germline V gene sequence: CDR1 MNHEY, CDR2 SVGAGI. The DNA for the CDR3 is TGTGCCAGCAGTTTCGGGACAGGGGCTACCTACGAGCAGTACTTC. Encoded protein: CASSFGTGATYEQYF.

This chain uses TRBV6-5 with TRBJ1-5, with a weak D call TRBD1 (6 bases). Trimming removed 0 bases at V and 4 bases at J, with 10 bases between. Germline loops: CDR1 MNHEY, CDR2 SVGAGI. This CDR3 is built from 15 residues. The CDR3 DNA reads as TGTGCCAGCAGTTACTCTTGGACAGCTAATCAGCCCCAGCATTTT. This sequence encodes CASSYSWTANQPQHF.

The chain uses TRBV6-1 and TRBJ1-6, with 8 bases lining up with TRBD1. V gave up 4 bases and J gave up 1 base; unmatched junction bases: 9. This CDR3 spans 18 amino acids. Germline CDR1 and CDR2: MNHNS and SASEGT. CDR3 residues: CASSARTGRSSYNSPLHF. The DNA of the CDR3 is TGTGCCAGCAGTGCCCGGACAGGGAGAAGTTCCTATAATTCACCCCTCCACTTT.

The CDR3 region is CASSVRGSYEQYF. CDR3 bases: TGTGCCAGCTCCGTTCGCGGGAGCTACGAGCAGTACTTC. The chain uses TRBV18 and TRBJ2-7; the match to TRBD2 covers 7 bases. The J segment lost 3 bases and the V segment lost 6 bases, leaving 5 bases of the junction unmatched. Germline V gives CDR1 KGHSH, CDR2 LQKENI. This CDR3 comprises 13 residues.

The CDR3 protein is CASSPDRAGGTGELFF. The CDR3, as DNA: TGTGCCAGCAGCCCGGACAGGGCCGGAGGAACCGGGGAGCTGTTTTTT. The rearrangement joins TRBV7-2 to TRBJ2-2, with 8 nucleotides matching TRBD1. The ends lost 5 bases at V and 5 bases at J; junction bases unmatched: 10. This CDR3 has 16 amino acids. Germline-derived CDR1 and CDR2 are SGHTA and FQGNSA.

The CDR3 loop reads CAWSVLGWNTEAFF. The CDR3 DNA sequence: TGTGCCTGGAGTGTACTGGGTTGGAACACTGAAGCTTTCTTT. The chain joins TRBV30 to TRBJ1-1; D gene uncertain. Trimming removed 0 bases from V and 1 base from J, with 9 bases in between. The CDR3 has 14 amino acids. Germline V gives CDR1 GTSNPN, CDR2 SVGIG (reference sequence).